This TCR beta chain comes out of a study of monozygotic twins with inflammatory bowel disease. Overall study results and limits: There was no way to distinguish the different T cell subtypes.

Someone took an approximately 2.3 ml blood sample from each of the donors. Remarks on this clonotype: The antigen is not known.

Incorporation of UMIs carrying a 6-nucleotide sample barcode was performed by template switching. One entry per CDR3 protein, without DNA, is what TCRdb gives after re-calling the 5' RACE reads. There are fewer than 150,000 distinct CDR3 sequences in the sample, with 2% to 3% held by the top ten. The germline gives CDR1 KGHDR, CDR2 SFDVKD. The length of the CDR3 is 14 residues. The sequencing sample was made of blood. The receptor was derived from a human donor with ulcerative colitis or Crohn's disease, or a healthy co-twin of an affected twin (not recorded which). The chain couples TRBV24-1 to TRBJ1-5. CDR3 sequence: CATQGRDSNQPQHF.